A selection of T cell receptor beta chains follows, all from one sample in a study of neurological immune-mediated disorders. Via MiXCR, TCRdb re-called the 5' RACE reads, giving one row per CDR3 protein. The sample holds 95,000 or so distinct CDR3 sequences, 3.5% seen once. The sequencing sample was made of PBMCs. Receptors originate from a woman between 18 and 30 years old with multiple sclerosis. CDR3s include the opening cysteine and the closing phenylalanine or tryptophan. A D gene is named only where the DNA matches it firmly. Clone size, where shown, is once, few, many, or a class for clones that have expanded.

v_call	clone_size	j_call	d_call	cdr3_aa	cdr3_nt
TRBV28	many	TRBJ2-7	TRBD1	CASSLGTGVPYEQYF	TGTGCCAGCAGTTTAGGGACAGGGGTCCCGTACGAGCAGTACTTC
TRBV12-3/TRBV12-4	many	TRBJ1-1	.	CASSFPPQDLAFF	TGTGCCAGCAGTTTCCCTCCCCAGGATTTGGCTTTCTTT
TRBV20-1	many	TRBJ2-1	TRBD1	CSARPPDRGTYNEQFF	TGCAGTGCTCGCCCCCCGGACAGGGGGACCTACAATGAGCAGTTCTTC
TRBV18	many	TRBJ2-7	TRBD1	CASSFLTGSSYEQYF	TGTGCCAGCTCTTTCCTGACAGGGAGCTCCTACGAGCAGTACTTC
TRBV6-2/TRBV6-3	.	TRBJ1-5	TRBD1	CASSYHLTTGVVNQPQHF	TGTGCAAGCAGTTACCACTTGACGACAGGGGTTGTCAATCAGCCCCAGCATTTT
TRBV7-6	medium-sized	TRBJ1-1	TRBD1	CASRLRDRGNTEAFF	TGTGCCAGCAGATTAAGAGACAGGGGGAACACTGAAGCTTTCTTT
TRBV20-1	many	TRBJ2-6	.	CSARGSGANVLTF	TGCAGTGCTAGGGGGTCTGGGGCCAACGTCCTGACTTTC
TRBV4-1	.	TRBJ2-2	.	CASSQVGGGATGELFF	TGCGCCAGCAGCCAAGTTGGAGGGGGTGCCACCGGGGAGCTGTTTTTT
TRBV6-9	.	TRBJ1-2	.	CASVQVARDGYTF	TGTGCCAGCGTACAGGTGGCCCGGGATGGCTACACCTTC
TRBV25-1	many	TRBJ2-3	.	CASRNRGADTQYF	TGTGCCAGCAGAAATCGGGGCGCAGATACGCAGTATTTT
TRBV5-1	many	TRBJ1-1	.	CASSSGQTEAFF	TGCGCCAGCAGCAGCGGACAGACTGAAGCTTTCTTT
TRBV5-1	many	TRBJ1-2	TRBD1	CASSFVRTGVAYGYTF	TGCGCCAGCAGCTTCGTACGGACAGGGGTTGCCTATGGCTACACCTTC
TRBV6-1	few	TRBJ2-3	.	CASTERAGATDTQYF	TGTGCCAGCACCGAGCGGGCAGGGGCCACAGATACGCAGTATTTT
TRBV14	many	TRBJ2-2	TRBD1	CASSLGTAHTGELFF	TGTGCCAGCAGCCTAGGGACAGCCCACACCGGGGAGCTGTTTTTT
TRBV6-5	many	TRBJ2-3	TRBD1	CASSSGTGSSDTQYF	TGTGCCAGCAGTTCCGGGACAGGGTCCTCTGATACGCAGTATTTT
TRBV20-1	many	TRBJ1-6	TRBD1	CSAPRGQPGSSPLHF	TGCAGTGCCCCAAGGGGACAGCCGGGGAGTTCACCCCTCCACTTT
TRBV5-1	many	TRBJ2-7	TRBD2	CASSLAGISYEQYF	TGCGCCAGCAGCTTAGCGGGGATTTCCTACGAGCAGTACTTC
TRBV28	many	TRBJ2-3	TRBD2	CASSLSYVGGPIDTQYF	TGTGCCAGCAGTTTGTCTTATGTGGGAGGGCCAATAGATACGCAGTATTTT
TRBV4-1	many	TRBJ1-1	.	CASSQVGQKNTEAFF	TGCGCCAGCAGCCAAGTGGGTCAGAAGAACACTGAAGCTTTCTTT
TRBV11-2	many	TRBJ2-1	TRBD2	CASSVDPGLAGVINEQFF	TGTGCCAGCAGCGTCGACCCAGGACTAGCGGGAGTGATCAATGAGCAGTTCTTC
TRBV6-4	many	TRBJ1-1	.	CASSDSTSPTEAFF	TGTGCCAGCAGTGACTCGACTAGCCCCACTGAAGCTTTCTTT
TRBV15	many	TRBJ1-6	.	CATGLGTNSPLHF	TGTGCCACTGGATTGGGGACTAATTCACCCCTCCACTTT